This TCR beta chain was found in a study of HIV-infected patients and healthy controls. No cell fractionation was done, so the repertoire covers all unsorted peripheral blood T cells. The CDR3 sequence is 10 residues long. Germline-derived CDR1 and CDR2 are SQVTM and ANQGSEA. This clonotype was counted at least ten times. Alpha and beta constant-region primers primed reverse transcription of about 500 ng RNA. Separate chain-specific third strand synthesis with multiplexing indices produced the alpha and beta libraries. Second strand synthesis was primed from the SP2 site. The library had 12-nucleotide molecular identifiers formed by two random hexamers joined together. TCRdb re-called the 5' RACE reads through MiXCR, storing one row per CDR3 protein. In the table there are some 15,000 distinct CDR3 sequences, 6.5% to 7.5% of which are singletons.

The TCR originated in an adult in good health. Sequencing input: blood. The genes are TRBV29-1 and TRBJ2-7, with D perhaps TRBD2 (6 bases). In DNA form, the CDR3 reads TGCAGAATGCGGGGCAGGGAGCAGTACTTC. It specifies CRMRGREQYF.